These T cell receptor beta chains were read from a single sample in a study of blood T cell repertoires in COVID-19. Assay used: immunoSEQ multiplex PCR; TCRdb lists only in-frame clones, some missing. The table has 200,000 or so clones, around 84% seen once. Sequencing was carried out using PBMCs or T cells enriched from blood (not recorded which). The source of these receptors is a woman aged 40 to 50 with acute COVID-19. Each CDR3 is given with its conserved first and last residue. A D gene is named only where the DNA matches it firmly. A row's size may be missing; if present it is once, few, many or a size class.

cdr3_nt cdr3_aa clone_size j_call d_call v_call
TGTGCCAGCAGCTCAACTAGCGGGAGAACAGATACGCAGTATTTT CASSSTSGRTDTQYF . TRBJ2-3 TRBD2 TRBV7-9
TGTGCCAGTAGTAGTCTCACAGGCGGCCTTACCTACAATGAGCAGTTCTTC CASSSLTGGLTYNEQFF . TRBJ2-1 . TRBV19
TGTGCCAGCAGTTTTGGAGGTTTAGGCTACACCTTC CASSFGGLGYTF few TRBJ1-2 . TRBV27
TGTGCCAGCAGCTTAATACAGCTGTCTAACTATGGCTACACCTTC CASSLIQLSNYGYTF . TRBJ1-2 . TRBV11-2
TGTGCCAGCAGCTTAGTGGACAGGGGAAGGTCACCCCTCCACTTT CASSLVDRGRSPLHF . TRBJ1-6 TRBD1 TRBV5-6
TGTGCCAGCAGTGAGAGAACAGGGGCGCTCTATGGCTACACCTTC CASSERTGALYGYTF . TRBJ1-2 TRBD1 TRBV2
TGTGCCAGCAGTTTCTTGGGAGGGGAGACCCAGTACTTC CASSFLGGETQYF few TRBJ2-5 TRBD2 TRBV28
TGTGCCAGCAGCCATATACCGGGAGCCAACACTGAAGCTTTCTTT CASSHIPGANTEAFF . TRBJ1-1 . TRBV3-1/TRBV3-2
TGTGCCAGTAGTGCGTCGGGAGTGGTAGATACGCAGTATTTT CASSASGVVDTQYF . TRBJ2-3 . TRBV19
TGTGCCAGCAGCCAAGTTGTAGGGACAGCTAATTCACCCCTCCACTTT CASSQVVGTANSPLHF . TRBJ1-6 TRBD1 TRBV4-2